The next 23 T cell receptor beta chains were all read from a single sample in a study of T cell clonality in common variable immunodeficiency. Sequencing was performed with immunoSEQ multiplex PCR; in TCRdb, only in-frame clones are kept and a portion is missing. The table records 55,000 or so clones without singletons, the ten largest covering about 0.85%. The specimen was peripheral blood mononuclear cells. The origin of the receptors is a person aged 18-70 years in good health.

On this clone: The read stops 3 residues short of the end of the CDR3; the missing end is completed from the germline J gene. The chain employs TRBV6-1 and TRBJ1-1, with TRBD1 matching over 9 bases. V dropped 3 bases and J dropped 7; count of bases not matched to a gene: 6. Germline V gene sequence: CDR1 MNHNS, CDR2 SASEGT. CDR3 length equals 14 residues. The sequenced part of the CDR3 DNA is TGTGCCAGCAGTGATTACAGGGGGCAGAGTGAA. As protein: CASSDYRGQSE. The CDR3 reads in full as CASSDYRGQSEAFF.

In the case of this clone: At one end, the junction sequence differs from germline, possibly due to a read error. The CDR3 end is not reached by the read, which stops 3 residues before it; the germline J gene fills it in. At the DNA level, this CDR3 is encoded by other sequences in the same sample as well. This chain joins TRBV7-2 and TRBJ1-1, with no clear D. CDR1 SGHTA and CDR2 FQGNSA come from the germline V gene. The CDR3 covers 14 residues. The CDR3 DNA, read in part, is TGTGCCAGCAGTTTAGGCGGGGAGAACACTGAA. Residues: CASSLGGENTE. The complete CDR3 protein is CASSLGGENTEAFF.

Only a few counts were recorded for this clone. The CDR3 end is not reached by the read, which stops 3 residues before it; the germline J gene fills it in. V is TRBV7-2 and J is TRBJ2-3; 7 nucleotides align to TRBD2. This CDR3 is built from 14 residues. The V gene end was trimmed by 5 bases and the J gene end by 6 bases; junction bases not matched to a gene: 8. Germline CDR1 is SGHTA and CDR2 is FQGNSA. CDR3: CASSQRTRGDTQYF. CDR3 bases read: TGTGCCAGCAGCCAGCGGACTAGGGGCGATACG.

This clone was seen ten or more times. The read ends 3 residues shy of where the CDR3 ends; the end is completed using the germline J gene. The V call is TRBV5-4, the J call TRBJ1-2; 7 bases map to TRBD1. CDR3 length: 15 amino acids. The junction had 10 bases not matched to a gene; V was cut back by 4 bases and J by 4 bases. The germline V gene has CDR1 SGHNT and CDR2 YYREEE (reference sequence). The CDR3 region is CASSLGTAAFYGYTF. CDR3 DNA, as far as it was read: TGTGCCAGCAGCCTGGGGACAGCGGCCTTCTATGGC.

This clone appeared many times. The CDR3 end is not reached by the read, which stops 3 residues before it; the germline J gene fills it in. The rearrangement joins TRBV30 to TRBJ1-1; D call uncertain. The CDR3 runs 15 residues. Germline CDR1 GTSNPN, CDR2 SVGIG (reference sequence). The V and J ends lost 0 bases and 1 base respectively, with 12 bases between them. CDR3 sequence: CAWSVLSPGNTEAFF. The sequenced part of the CDR3 DNA is TGTGCCTGGAGTGTACTCTCCCCGGGGAACACTGAA.

This clone occurred many times. The read finishes 3 residues shy of the CDR3 end, and the germline J gene is used to complete it. The chain employs TRBV12-5 and TRBJ2-5; 11 bases line up with TRBD1. Germline CDR1 LGHNT, CDR2 FRNRAP. V gave up 3 bases and J gave up 4 bases; unmatched junction bases: 4. This CDR3 comprises 15 residues. The CDR3 spells CASGLGTGGGETQYF. The sequenced part of the CDR3 DNA is TGTGCTAGTGGTTTAGGGACAGGGGGTGGAGAGACC.

This clone was recorded at least ten times. With the read ending 3 residues before the CDR3 end, the germline J gene is used to fill in that end. The chain recombines TRBV20-1 with TRBJ1-1; TRBD1 agrees at 8 bases. This CDR3 spans 15 amino acids. Per germline, CDR1 DFQATT and CDR2 SNEGSKA (reference sequence). Trimming removed 6 bases from V and 3 bases from J; junction bases left unmatched: 12. This chain's CDR3 is CSANSGGEGDTEAFF. CDR3 DNA, as far as it was read: TGCAGTGCAAACTCAGGGGGCGAGGGGGACACTGAA.

This clone was recorded many times. The CDR3 goes on 3 residues after the read ends, and that part is filled in from the germline J gene. This chain connects TRBV5-4 to TRBJ1-2; no firm D call. Per the germline V gene, CDR1 is SGHNT and CDR2 is YYREEE (reference sequence). The V end was cut by 2 bases, the J end by 7 bases, with 15 bases between. The CDR3 length is 14 residues. The CDR3 DNA, read in part, is TGTGCCAGCAGCTTCCGGACTGAGGGAAGTGGC. This translates into CASSFRTEGSG. The whole CDR3 sequence reads CASSFRTEGSGYTF.

At least ten counts were recorded for this clone. The read falls 3 residues short of the CDR3 end, and the missing part is taken from the germline J gene. The chain links TRBV4-1 to TRBJ1-3; TRBD1 matches 7 bases. Germline trimming cut 1 base from V and 1 base from J; bases unmatched to any gene: 1. The CDR3 totals 15 residues. The germline V gene has CDR1 MGHRA and CDR2 YSYEKL. The CDR3 reads CASSQVTGSGNTIYF. The DNA read from the CDR3 is TGCGCCAGCAGCCAAGTGACAGGGTCTGGAAACACC.

The table lists this clone with many counts. The CDR3 is cut off 3 residues early in the read; its end comes from the germline J gene. This chain uses TRBV7-9 with TRBJ2-5; 10 positions match TRBD1. The CDR3 totals 15 residues. In germline, CDR1 is SEHNR, CDR2 FQNEAQ (reference sequence). Losses at the gene ends were 5 bases for V and 3 bases for J; bases not matched to a gene: 6. CDR3 region: CASSRPGTGEETQYF. The sequenced CDR3 bases are TGTGCCAGCAGCCGCCCCGGGACAGGGGAAGAGACC.

In this sample, this clone turned up many times. The read halts 3 residues ahead of the CDR3 end, with the missing end drawn from the germline J gene. The chain combines TRBV12-5 with TRBJ2-2; 10 nucleotides agree with TRBD1. The germline gives CDR1 LGHNT, CDR2 FRNRAP. CDR3 size: 15 residues. V was clipped by 8 bases and J by 7 bases; unmatched bases: 10. The CDR3 DNA, read in part, is TGTGCTAGTCGTAGGGTGGGGACAGGGGTCGGGGAG. This encodes CASRRVGTGVGE. In full, the CDR3 reads CASRRVGTGVGELFF. Full variable domain (missing parts from reference TRBV12-5 and TRBJ2-2): DARVTQTPRHKVTEMGQEVTMRCQPILGHNTVFWYRQTMMQGLELLAYFRNRAPLDDSGMPKDRFSAEMPDATLATLKIQPSEPRDSAVYFCASRRVGTGVGELFFGEGSRLTVL.

This clone was seen many times. The read ends 3 residues before the CDR3 terminus; that terminus is restored from the germline J gene. Additional DNA sequences in this sample encode the identical CDR3. V usage is TRBV20-1 and J usage is TRBJ1-2, with D perhaps TRBD1 (6 bases). This CDR3 is 15 amino acids long. From germline, CDR1 is DFQATT and CDR2 SNEGSKA (reference sequence). Trimming shortened V by 5 bases and J by 4 bases, and 20 bases separated the two germline ends. Incomplete CDR3 DNA: TGCAGTGCTCCCGGAGCCAGGGGAAGTTTCTATGGC. Translation: CSAPGARGSFYG. The full CDR3 is CSAPGARGSFYGYTF.

This clone was observed many times. The CDR3 end is not reached by the read, which stops 3 residues before it; the germline J gene fills it in. This chain links TRBV5-1 with TRBJ2-2; D not certain. Germline CDR1 SGHRS, CDR2 YFSETQ. This CDR3 has 14 amino acids. V lost 0 bases, J lost 6 bases, and 9 bases lay in between. The covered CDR3 bases are TGCGCCAGCAGCTTGGGGCTAGTCGCCGGGGAG. This translates into CASSLGLVAGE. The full-length CDR3 reads as CASSLGLVAGELFF.

This clone was detected many times. The read stops 3 residues short of the end of the CDR3; the missing end is completed from the germline J gene. This sequence joins TRBV6-2 or TRBV6-3 and TRBJ1-4; 8 nucleotides line up with TRBD1. Germline values: CDR1 MNHEY, CDR2 SVGEGT. This CDR3 has 14 residues. CDR3 DNA (partial): TGTGCCAGCAGCCCGGGACAGGCGAATTCACCA. Its protein product is CASSPGQANSP. The full CDR3 protein reads CASSPGQANSPLFF.

This clone was observed a few times. A clone one base away is much larger, so this may be a read error. The CDR3 end lies 3 residues beyond the end of the read and is filled in from the germline J gene. This rearrangement joins TRBV11-2 to TRBJ2-5; tentative D call: TRBD1 (5 bases). CDR3 size: 15 residues. Per the germline V gene, CDR1 is SGHAT and CDR2 is FQNNGV. This CDR3 reads CASSLGQGTTDTQYF. The covered CDR3 bases are TGTGCCAGCAGCTTAGGGCAGGGTACTACAGATACC.

This clone was recorded many times. The CDR3 reads CASSPPTLQGVNEKLFF. CDR3 DNA, as far as it was read: TGTGCCAGTAGTCCGCCGACCCTACAGGGGGTGAATGAAAAA. The chain is built from TRBV19 and TRBJ1-4; 8 bases fit TRBD1. Read coverage stops 3 residues before the CDR3 terminus; the germline J gene supplies the remainder. The ends lost 5 bases at V and 5 bases at J; junction bases unmatched: 13. CDR3 size: 17 residues. CDR1 and CDR2 from the germline V gene are LNHDA and SQIVND (reference sequence).

This clone occurred many times. The CDR3 goes on 3 residues after the read ends, and that part is filled in from the germline J gene. The rearrangement joins TRBV14 to TRBJ2-1; TRBD1 aligns across 11 bases. V dropped 5 bases and J dropped 4; count of bases not matched to a gene: 10. The CDR3 has 17 residues. CDR1 is SGHDN, CDR2 FVKESK, per germline. CDR3 DNA, as far as it was read: TGTGCCAGCAGCTTAGGAATGGGACAGGGGGTATACAATGAG. Protein product: CASSLGMGQGVYNE. The whole CDR3 region reads CASSLGMGQGVYNEQFF.

This clone was found a few times. The DNA ends 3 residues before the CDR3 does, and the rest of the CDR3 is filled in from the germline J gene. The chain couples TRBV19 to TRBJ1-2, with TRBD1 as a possible D gene (6 bases). V was shortened by 5 bases and J by 5 bases, with 12 bases between the two germline ends. The CDR3 extends over 13 amino acids. CDR1 LNHDA and CDR2 SQIVND come from the germline V gene (reference sequence). CDR3 DNA (partial): TGTGCCAGTAGTGCAACCAGGGGTTATGGC. Protein sequence: CASSATRGYG. The whole CDR3 region reads CASSATRGYGYTF.

Of note for this clone: Sequencing ends 3 residues short of the CDR3 end; the germline J gene provides the rest. The genes are TRBV7-9 and TRBJ1-2; unclear D gene. The CDR3 totals 15 residues. The germline V gene encodes CDR1 SEHNR and CDR2 FQNEAQ (reference sequence). The covered CDR3 bases are TGTGCCAGCAGCTTACTAGCGGGAGGTCAAGATACC. This codes for CASSLLAGGQDT. Given in full, the CDR3 is CASSLLAGGQDTYTF.

This clone was counted ten times or more. The sequence runs out 3 residues before the end of the CDR3; the remainder is reconstructed from the germline J gene. The chain employs TRBV19 and TRBJ1-1, with D possibly TRBD1 on 5 matching bases. The V and J ends lost 3 bases and 6 bases respectively, with 14 bases between them. This CDR3 has 14 residues. CDR1 is LNHDA, CDR2 SQIVND, per germline (reference sequence). CDR3 bases read: TGTGCCAGTAGTATTCAGGGTCAGGGTGCTGAA. Its protein is CASSIQGQGAE. The entire CDR3 protein is CASSIQGQGAEAFF.

In its sample, this clone was seen many times. Partial CDR3 DNA: TGTGCCAGTAGGACCTCGGACAGGGCTCTTGGCGGGGAG. This translates into CASRTSDRALGGE. The entire CDR3 protein is CASRTSDRALGGELFF. The chain has TRBV19 and TRBJ2-2; 8 bases align to TRBD1. The CDR3 end falls 3 residues outside the read, so it is completed with the germline J gene. This CDR3 comprises 16 residues. V gave up 6 bases and J gave up 7 bases; unmatched junction bases: 13. CDR1 and CDR2 from the germline V gene are LNHDA and SQIVND (reference sequence).

There are many counts of this clone. The read ends 3 residues early relative to the CDR3; the germline J gene fills the gap. The chain uses TRBV19 and TRBJ2-7, with 12 bases lining up with TRBD2. Germline V CDR1 and CDR2: LNHDA, SQIVND (reference sequence). V dropped 6 bases and J dropped 2; count of bases not matched to a gene: 2. The CDR3 consists of 14 residues. The CDR3 DNA, read in part, is TGTGCCAGTAGCCGACTAGCGGGAGCCTACGAG. Encoded protein: CASSRLAGAYE. The CDR3 as a whole reads CASSRLAGAYEQYF. Based on the CDR3 plus reference TRBV19 and TRBJ2-7, the full variable domain is DGGITQSPKYLFRKEGQNVTLSCEQNLNHDAMYWYRQDPGQGLRLIYYSQIVNDFQKGDIAEGYSVSREKKESFPLTVTSAQKNPTAFYLCASSRLAGAYEQYFGPGTRLTVT.

This clone was seen a handful of times. The DNA ends 3 residues before the CDR3 does, and the rest of the CDR3 is filled in from the germline J gene. The V call is TRBV25-1, the J call TRBJ2-5; D ambiguous. The CDR3 extends over 12 amino acids. Trimming cost V 4 bases and J 5 bases, with 8 bases left between them. The germline V gene has CDR1 MGHDK and CDR2 SYGVNS. This chain's CDR3 is CASSAHGETQYF. The CDR3 DNA, read in part, is TGTGCCAGCAGTGCGCACGGGGAGACC.